This TCR beta chain was captured by sequencing in a study of CD8+ T cells in alopecia areata. Study-wide background: Grafts of skin from C3H/HeJ donors aged roughly 6-12 months with spontaneous alopecia went to female C3H/HeJ mice aged about 6-10 weeks. Overall study results and limits: Lesional scalp, notably in alopecia totalis/universalis, had clonality above that of normal scalp. Among patients, TCR sharing was less clear than in mice, a difference possibly due in part to HLA diversity in the patient population. Scalp repertoires also include resident alphabeta T cells from normal skin.

The CDR3 has 14 amino acids. Trimming took off 2 bases at V and 2 bases at J, with 9 bases between the two ends. In germline, CDR1 is FNHDT, CDR2 SITEND (reference sequence). Concerning this clone: Its target is not known. Germline and genes: mouse. The read terminates 4 residues ahead of where the CDR3 ends, so the germline J gene completes it.

Using CD4, CD8alpha, NKG2D, NKG2ACE and other markers, pooled cutaneous lymph node cells were sorted. Extraction and reverse transcription of RNA yielded cDNA as the sequencing template. Sequenced by immunoSEQ multiplex PCR; TCRdb stores in-frame clones only, minus some. The sample offers 270,000 or so clones and no singletons, the top ten holding more than 0.95%. The chain couples TRBV19 to TRBJ2-3; possibly TRBD1 for D (5 bases). The clonotype was recovered from a C3H/HeJ mouse with alopecia areata. The MHC haplotype recorded for the strain is H2-k. Source material: CD4+ T cells sorted from a lymph node. CDR3: CASSIPRAAETLYF. Incomplete CDR3 DNA: TGTGCCAGCAGTATCCCCAGGGCTGCAGAA.